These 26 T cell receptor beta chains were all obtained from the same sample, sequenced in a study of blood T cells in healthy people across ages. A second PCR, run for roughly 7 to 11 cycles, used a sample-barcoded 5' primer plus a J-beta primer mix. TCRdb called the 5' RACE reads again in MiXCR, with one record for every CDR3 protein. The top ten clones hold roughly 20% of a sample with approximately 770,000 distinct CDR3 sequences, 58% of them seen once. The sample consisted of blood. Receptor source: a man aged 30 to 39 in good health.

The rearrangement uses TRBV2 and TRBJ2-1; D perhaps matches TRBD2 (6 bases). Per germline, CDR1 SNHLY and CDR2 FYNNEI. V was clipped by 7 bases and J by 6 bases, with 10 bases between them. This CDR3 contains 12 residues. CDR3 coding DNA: TGTGCCAGCAACCTAGCGAGCAATGAGCAGTTCTTC. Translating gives CASNLASNEQFF.

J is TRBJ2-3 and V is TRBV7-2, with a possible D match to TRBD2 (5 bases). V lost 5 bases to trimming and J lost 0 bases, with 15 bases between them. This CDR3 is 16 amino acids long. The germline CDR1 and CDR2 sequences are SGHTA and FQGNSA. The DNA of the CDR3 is TGTGCCAGCAGCCCCCGGACTGCCCTTAGCACAGATACGCAGTATTTT. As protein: CASSPRTALSTDTQYF.

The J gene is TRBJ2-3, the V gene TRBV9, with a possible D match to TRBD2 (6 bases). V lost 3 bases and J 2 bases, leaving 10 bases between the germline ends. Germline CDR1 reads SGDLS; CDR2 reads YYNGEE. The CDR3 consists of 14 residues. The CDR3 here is CASSASGSTDTQYF. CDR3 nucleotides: TGTGCCAGCAGCGCCAGCGGGTCCACAGATACGCAGTATTTT.

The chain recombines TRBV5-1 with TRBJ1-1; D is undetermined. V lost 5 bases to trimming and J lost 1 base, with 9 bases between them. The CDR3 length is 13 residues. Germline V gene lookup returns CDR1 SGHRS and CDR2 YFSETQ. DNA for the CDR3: TGCGCCAGCAGGCAAGACGGGAACACTGAAGCTTTCTTT. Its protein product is CASRQDGNTEAFF. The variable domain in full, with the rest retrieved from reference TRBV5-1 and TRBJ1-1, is KAGVTQTPRYLIKTRGQQVTLSCSPISGHRSVSWYQQTPGQGLQFLFEYFSETQRNKGNFPGRFSGRQFSNSRSEMNVSTLELGDSALYLCASRQDGNTEAFFGQGTRLTVV.

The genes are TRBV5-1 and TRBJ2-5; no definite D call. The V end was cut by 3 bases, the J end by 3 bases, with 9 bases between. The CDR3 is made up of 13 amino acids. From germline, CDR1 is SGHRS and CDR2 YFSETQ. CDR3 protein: CASSSRPEETQYF. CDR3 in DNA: TGCGCCAGCAGCTCTCGTCCCGAAGAGACCCAGTACTTC.

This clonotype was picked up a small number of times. CDR3 sequence: CSAPRQGQGLDTQYF. In DNA, the CDR3 is TGCAGTGCTCCCCGGCAGGGACAGGGGTTAGATACGCAGTATTTT. This chain joins TRBV20-1 and TRBJ2-3; 10 bases are a match to TRBD1. The CDR3 consists of 15 residues. CDR1 DFQATT and CDR2 SNEGSKA come from the germline V gene (reference sequence). After removal of 5 bases from V and 5 bases from J, the junction contained 10 bases not matched to a gene.

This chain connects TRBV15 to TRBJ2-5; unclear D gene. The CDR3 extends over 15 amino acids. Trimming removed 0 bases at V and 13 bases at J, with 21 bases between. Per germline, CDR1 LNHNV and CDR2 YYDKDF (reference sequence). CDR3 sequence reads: CATSRDMGGASPRYF. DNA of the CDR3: TGTGCCACCAGCAGAGATATGGGCGGTGCATCTCCGAGGTACTTC.

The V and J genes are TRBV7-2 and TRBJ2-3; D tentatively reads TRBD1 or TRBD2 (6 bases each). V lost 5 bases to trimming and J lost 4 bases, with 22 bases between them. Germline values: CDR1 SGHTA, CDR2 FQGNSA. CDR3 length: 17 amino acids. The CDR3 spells CASSLKGTTGRADTQYF. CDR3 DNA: TGTGCCAGCAGCCTAAAAGGGACAACCGGGAGAGCAGATACGCAGTATTTT.

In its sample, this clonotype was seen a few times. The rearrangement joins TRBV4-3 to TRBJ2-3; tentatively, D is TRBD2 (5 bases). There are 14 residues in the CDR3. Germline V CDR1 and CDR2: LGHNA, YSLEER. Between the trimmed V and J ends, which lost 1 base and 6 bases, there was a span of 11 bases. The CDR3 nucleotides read TGCGCCAGCAGCCAAGTGGAGGCTGCGGATACGCAGTATTTT. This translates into CASSQVEAADTQYF.

The CDR3 loop reads CASSPWSSGRAHNEQFF. In DNA form, the CDR3 reads TGTGCCAGCAGTCCCTGGTCTAGCGGGAGGGCCCACAATGAGCAGTTCTTC. The chain combines TRBV27 with TRBJ2-1; 12 nucleotides agree with TRBD2. Germline V gene data show CDR1 as MNHEY and CDR2 as SMNVEV (reference sequence). Unmatched junction bases numbered 10, after V lost 5 bases and J lost 5 bases. There are 17 residues in the CDR3.

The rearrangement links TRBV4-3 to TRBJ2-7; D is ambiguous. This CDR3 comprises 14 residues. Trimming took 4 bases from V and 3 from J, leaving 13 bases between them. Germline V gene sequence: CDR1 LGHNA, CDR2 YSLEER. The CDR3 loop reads CASSPRQNVYEQYF. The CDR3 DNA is TGCGCCAGCAGCCCCCGGCAGAACGTCTACGAGCAGTACTTC.

CDR3 region: CASNRGDTGELFF. CDR3 DNA sequence: TGCGCCAGCAACAGGGGGGACACCGGGGAGCTGTTTTTT. The V gene is TRBV5-1, the J gene TRBJ2-2, with 8 positions matching TRBD1. Germline trimming cut 6 bases from V and 3 bases from J; bases unmatched to any gene: 1. The CDR3 is 13 residues long. Germline V gene data show CDR1 as SGHRS and CDR2 as YFSETQ. Full variable domain (missing parts from reference TRBV5-1 and TRBJ2-2): KAGVTQTPRYLIKTRGQQVTLSCSPISGHRSVSWYQQTPGQGLQFLFEYFSETQRNKGNFPGRFSGRQFSNSRSEMNVSTLELGDSALYLCASNRGDTGELFFGEGSRLTVL.

This chain's CDR3 is CASSLVDRGVRSSYNEQFF. For the CDR3, the DNA is TGCGCCAGCAGCTTGGTGGACAGGGGGGTCCGGAGCTCCTACAATGAGCAGTTCTTC. The chain combines TRBV5-1 with TRBJ2-1; the match to TRBD1 covers 10 bases. Germline trimming cut 0 bases from V and 0 bases from J; bases unmatched to any gene: 9. The CDR3 runs to 19 residues. Per the germline V gene, CDR1 is SGHRS and CDR2 is YFSETQ.

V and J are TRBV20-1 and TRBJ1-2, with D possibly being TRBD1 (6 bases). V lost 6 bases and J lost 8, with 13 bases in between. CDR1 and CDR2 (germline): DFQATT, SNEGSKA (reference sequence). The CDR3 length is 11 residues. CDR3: CSAQGQGGYTF. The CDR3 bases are TGCAGTGCCCAGGGACAAGGAGGCTACACCTTC.

CDR3 loop: CALDSSWETQYF. CDR3 bases: TGTGCCCTCGACAGTAGTTGGGAGACCCAGTACTTC. The rearrangement joins TRBV6-1 to TRBJ2-5; perhaps TRBD1 as D (5 bases). This CDR3 has 12 residues. The V end lost 11 bases, the J end lost 5 bases, and 15 bases lay between the germline ends. Germline CDR1 reads MNHNS; CDR2 reads SASEGT.

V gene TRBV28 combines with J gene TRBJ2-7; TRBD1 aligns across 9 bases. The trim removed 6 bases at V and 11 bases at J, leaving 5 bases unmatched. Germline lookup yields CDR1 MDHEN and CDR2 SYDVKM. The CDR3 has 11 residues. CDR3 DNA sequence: TGTGCCAGCAGCTCTTGGACAGGGGAGTACTTC. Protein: CASSSWTGEYF.

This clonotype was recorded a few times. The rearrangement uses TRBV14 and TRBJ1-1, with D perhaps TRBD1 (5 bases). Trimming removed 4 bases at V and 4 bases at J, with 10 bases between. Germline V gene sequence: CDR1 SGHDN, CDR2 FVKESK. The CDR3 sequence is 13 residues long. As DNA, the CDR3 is TGTGCCAGCAGCCTGACAGTTGGCACTGAAGCTTTCTTT. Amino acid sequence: CASSLTVGTEAFF.

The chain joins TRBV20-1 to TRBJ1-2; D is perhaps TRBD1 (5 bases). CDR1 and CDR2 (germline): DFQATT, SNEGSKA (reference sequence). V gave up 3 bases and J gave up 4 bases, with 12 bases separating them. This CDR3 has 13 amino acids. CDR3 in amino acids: CSASRQGAYGYTF. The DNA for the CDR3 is TGCAGTGCTAGTCGGCAGGGAGCCTATGGCTACACCTTC.

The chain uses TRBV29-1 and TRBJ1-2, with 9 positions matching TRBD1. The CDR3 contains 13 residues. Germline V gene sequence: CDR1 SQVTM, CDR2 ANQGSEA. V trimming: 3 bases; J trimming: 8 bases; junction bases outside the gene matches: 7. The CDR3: CSVDRTGVEGYTF. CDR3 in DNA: TGCAGCGTTGATAGGACAGGGGTGGAGGGCTACACCTTC.

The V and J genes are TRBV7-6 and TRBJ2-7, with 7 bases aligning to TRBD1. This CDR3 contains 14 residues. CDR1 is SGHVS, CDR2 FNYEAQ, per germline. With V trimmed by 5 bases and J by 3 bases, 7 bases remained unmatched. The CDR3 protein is CASSQTGWVYEQYF. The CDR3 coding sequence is TGTGCCAGCAGCCAGACAGGGTGGGTCTACGAGCAGTACTTC.

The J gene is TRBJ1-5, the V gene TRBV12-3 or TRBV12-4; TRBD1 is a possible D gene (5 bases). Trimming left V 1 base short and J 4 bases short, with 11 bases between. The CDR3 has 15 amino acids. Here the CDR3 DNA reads TGTGCCAGCAGTTTAGGTGGGACGGTTAATCAGCCCCAGCATTTT. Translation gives CASSLGGTVNQPQHF.

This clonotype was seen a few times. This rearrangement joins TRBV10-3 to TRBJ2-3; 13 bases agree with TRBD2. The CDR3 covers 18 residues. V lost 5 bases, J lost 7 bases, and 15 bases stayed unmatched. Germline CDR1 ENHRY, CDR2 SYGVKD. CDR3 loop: CAISRLAGGGERIYTQYF. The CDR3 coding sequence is TGTGCCATCAGTCGACTAGCGGGAGGCGGGGAGCGGATCTATACGCAGTATTTT.

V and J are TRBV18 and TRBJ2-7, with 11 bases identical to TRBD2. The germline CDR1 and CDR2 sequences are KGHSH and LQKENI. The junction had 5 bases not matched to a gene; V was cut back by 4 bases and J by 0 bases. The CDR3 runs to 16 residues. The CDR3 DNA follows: TGTGCCAGCTCACTCAGACTAGCGGGGAGCTCCTACGAGCAGTACTTC. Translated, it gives CASSLRLAGSSYEQYF.

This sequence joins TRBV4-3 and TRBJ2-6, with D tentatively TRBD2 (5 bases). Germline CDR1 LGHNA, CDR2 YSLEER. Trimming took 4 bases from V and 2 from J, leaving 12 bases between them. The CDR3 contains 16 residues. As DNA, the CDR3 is TGCGCCAGCAGCCGCTACGGGGAAACTGGGGCCAACGTCCTGACTTTC. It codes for CASSRYGETGANVLTF.

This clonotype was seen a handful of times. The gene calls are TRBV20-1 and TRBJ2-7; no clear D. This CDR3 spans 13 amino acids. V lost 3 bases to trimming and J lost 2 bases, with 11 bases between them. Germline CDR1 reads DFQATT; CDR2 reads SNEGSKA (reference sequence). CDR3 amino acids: CSARTGLTYEQYF. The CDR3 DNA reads TGCAGTGCTAGGACTGGGCTGACCTACGAGCAGTACTTC.

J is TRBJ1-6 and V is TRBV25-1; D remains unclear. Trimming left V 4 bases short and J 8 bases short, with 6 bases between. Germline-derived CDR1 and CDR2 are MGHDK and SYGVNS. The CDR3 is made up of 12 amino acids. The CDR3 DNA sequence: TGTGCCAGCAGTGTGGAGGATTCACCCCTCCACTTT. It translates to CASSVEDSPLHF.